This is a list of T cell receptor beta chains from one sample in a study of glioma-infiltrating T cells after dendritic cell vaccination. Assay: immunoSEQ multiplex PCR; the TCRdb copy retains only in-frame clones and omits some. The table records approximately 85,000 clones, 85% of them present only once. The sequencing here drew on blood, taken after dendritic cell vaccination. These receptor sequences come from a human donor with glioblastoma. Each CDR3 is given with its conserved first and last residue. The D gene is left open where the match is weak. Where a row states a size, it is once, few, many or the class of an expanded clone; other rows omit it.

D gene: NA
CDR3 length: 13
clone size: NA
J gene: TRBJ2-3
V gene: TRBV18
CDR3 protein: CATRGSQTDTQYF
CDR3 DNA: TGTGCCACCCGAGGATCTCAAACAGATACGCAGTATTTT

D gene: TRBD1
CDR3 length: 15
clone size: NA
J gene: TRBJ1-3
V gene: TRBV5-4
CDR3 protein: CASSLDRGTGNTIYF
CDR3 DNA: TGTGCCAGCAGCTTGGACAGGGGGACAGGAAACACCATATATTTT

D gene: TRBD2
CDR3 length: 17
clone size: NA
J gene: TRBJ2-3
V gene: TRBV19
CDR3 protein: CASSIGGGLAGTDTQYF
CDR3 DNA: TGTGCCAGTAGTATAGGGGGGGGACTAGCGGGCACAGATACGCAGTATTTT

D gene: TRBD1
CDR3 length: 16
clone size: NA
J gene: TRBJ1-2
V gene: TRBV5-4
CDR3 protein: CASGDRTGTNNYGYTF
CDR3 DNA: TGTGCCAGCGGAGATAGGACAGGGACCAACAACTATGGCTACACCTTC

D gene: NA
CDR3 length: 13
clone size: NA
J gene: TRBJ2-7
V gene: TRBV5-4
CDR3 protein: CASSPRGMNEQYF
CDR3 DNA: TGTGCCAGCAGCCCTAGAGGGATGAACGAGCAGTACTTC

D gene: TRBD1
CDR3 length: 18
clone size: NA
J gene: TRBJ2-1
V gene: TRBV7-6
CDR3 protein: CASSLGTGGSSPHNEQFF
CDR3 DNA: TGTGCCAGCAGCTTAGGGACAGGGGGCAGTTCCCCCCACAATGAGCAGTTCTTC

D gene: TRBD1
CDR3 length: 15
clone size: NA
J gene: TRBJ1-5
V gene: TRBV2
CDR3 protein: CASRPDRPSNQPQHF
CDR3 DNA: TGTGCCAGCAGACCGGACAGGCCTAGCAATCAGCCCCAGCATTTT

D gene: NA
CDR3 length: 12
clone size: once
J gene: TRBJ2-5
V gene: TRBV6-5
CDR3 protein: CASSSLGETQYF
CDR3 DNA: TGTGCCAGCAGTTCACTCGGAGAGACCCAGTACTTC

D gene: NA
CDR3 length: 15
clone size: NA
J gene: TRBJ1-1
V gene: TRBV11-3
CDR3 protein: CASSPGGQGNTEAFF
CDR3 DNA: TGTGCCAGCAGCCCCGGCGGTCAGGGAAACACTGAAGCTTTCTTT

D gene: TRBD1
CDR3 length: 17
clone size: once
J gene: TRBJ1-4
V gene: TRBV18
CDR3 protein: CASSKDRESATNEKLFF
CDR3 DNA: TGTGCCAGCTCAAAGGACAGGGAATCGGCAACTAATGAAAAACTGTTTTTT

D gene: NA
CDR3 length: 15
clone size: NA
J gene: TRBJ2-7
V gene: TRBV21-1
CDR3 protein: CASSPSPGLSYEQYF
CDR3 DNA: TGTGCCAGCAGCCCGAGCCCGGGACTATCATACGAGCAGTACTTC

D gene: TRBD1
CDR3 length: 12
clone size: NA
J gene: TRBJ2-5
V gene: TRBV29-1
CDR3 protein: CSATGGAGTQYF
CDR3 DNA: TGCAGCGCAACAGGGGGCGCGGGGACCCAGTACTTC

D gene: NA
CDR3 length: 16
clone size: NA
J gene: TRBJ2-1
V gene: TRBV30
CDR3 protein: CAWSLRGGQVHNEQFF
CDR3 DNA: TGTGCCTGGAGCCTGAGGGGGGGACAGGTCCACAATGAGCAGTTCTTC

D gene: TRBD2
CDR3 length: 21
clone size: NA
J gene: TRBJ2-4
V gene: TRBV4-1
CDR3 protein: CASSQDIGLAGGMGAKNIQYF
CDR3 DNA: TGCGCCAGCAGCCAAGATATAGGACTAGCGGGAGGGATGGGGGCCAAAAACATTCAGTACTTC

D gene: TRBD2
CDR3 length: 15
clone size: NA
J gene: TRBJ2-7
V gene: TRBV2
CDR3 protein: CASSQGLAGGYEQYF
CDR3 DNA: TGTGCCAGCAGTCAGGGACTAGCGGGAGGGTACGAGCAGTACTTC

D gene: TRBD2
CDR3 length: 16
clone size: NA
J gene: TRBJ2-2
V gene: TRBV7-3
CDR3 protein: CASSSPSGGTPGELFF
CDR3 DNA: TGTGCCAGCAGCTCACCTAGCGGGGGAACCCCCGGGGAGCTGTTTTTT

D gene: TRBD1
CDR3 length: 15
clone size: NA
J gene: TRBJ1-2
V gene: TRBV28
CDR3 protein: CASSLRPGGTYGYTF
CDR3 DNA: TGTGCCAGCAGTTTACGCCCAGGGGGAACCTATGGCTACACCTTC

D gene: TRBD1
CDR3 length: 14
clone size: NA
J gene: TRBJ2-7
V gene: TRBV7-8
CDR3 protein: CASSLDRVIYEQYF
CDR3 DNA: TGTGCCAGCAGCTTGGACAGGGTTATCTACGAGCAGTACTTC

D gene: NA
CDR3 length: 14
clone size: NA
J gene: TRBJ1-2
V gene: TRBV5-1
CDR3 protein: CASSMVQTNYGYTF
CDR3 DNA: TGCGCCAGCAGTATGGTACAGACCAACTATGGCTACACCTTC

D gene: NA
CDR3 length: 16
clone size: NA
J gene: TRBJ1-5
V gene: TRBV28
CDR3 protein: CASRQGGRLNDQPQHF
CDR3 DNA: TGTGCCAGCAGGCAGGGAGGGAGGTTGAACGATCAGCCCCAGCATTTT

D gene: NA
CDR3 length: 15
clone size: NA
J gene: TRBJ2-3
V gene: TRBV5-1
CDR3 protein: CASSLVGVPTDTQYF
CDR3 DNA: TGCGCCAGCAGCTTGGTAGGGGTTCCCACAGATACGCAGTATTTT

D gene: NA
CDR3 length: 14
clone size: once
J gene: TRBJ1-1
V gene: TRBV4-1
CDR3 protein: CASSHSVMNTEAFF
CDR3 DNA: TGCGCCAGCAGCCACAGCGTCATGAACACTGAAGCTTTCTTT

D gene: TRBD1
CDR3 length: 15
clone size: NA
J gene: TRBJ2-7
V gene: TRBV7-2
CDR3 protein: CASSSSRGNLYEQYF
CDR3 DNA: TGTGCCAGCAGCTCATCCAGGGGGAATCTCTACGAGCAGTACTTC

D gene: TRBD1
CDR3 length: 11
clone size: NA
J gene: TRBJ2-7
V gene: TRBV19
CDR3 protein: CATQGDYEQYF
CDR3 DNA: TGTGCCACCCAGGGGGACTACGAGCAGTACTTC

D gene: NA
CDR3 length: 15
clone size: NA
J gene: TRBJ1-1
V gene: TRBV7-9
CDR3 protein: CASSPPSTQNTEAFF
CDR3 DNA: TGTGCCAGCAGCCCCCCGTCGACTCAGAACACTGAAGCTTTCTTT

D gene: TRBD2
CDR3 length: 17
clone size: NA
J gene: TRBJ2-6
V gene: TRBV30
CDR3 protein: CAWTRGLVASGANVLTF
CDR3 DNA: TGTGCCTGGACACGAGGACTAGTCGCTTCTGGGGCCAACGTCCTGACTTTC

D gene: NA
CDR3 length: 15
clone size: NA
J gene: TRBJ1-1
V gene: TRBV5-1
CDR3 protein: CASSLGGGGAQRAFF
CDR3 DNA: TGCGCCAGCAGCTTGGGGGGAGGGGGTGCCCAGAGAGCTTTCTTT

D gene: TRBD2
CDR3 length: 16
clone size: few
J gene: TRBJ2-1
V gene: TRBV29-1
CDR3 protein: CSVEDHERGSYNEQFF
CDR3 DNA: TGCAGCGTTGAAGATCATGAGCGGGGGAGCTACAATGAGCAGTTCTTC

D gene: TRBD1
CDR3 length: 16
clone size: once
J gene: TRBJ2-7
V gene: TRBV5-6
CDR3 protein: CASSYLRDRFSYEQYF
CDR3 DNA: TGTGCCAGCAGCTATCTCCGGGACAGGTTCTCCTACGAGCAGTACTTC

D gene: TRBD2
CDR3 length: 16
clone size: NA
J gene: TRBJ2-1
V gene: TRBV9
CDR3 protein: CASSPPSGTSVNEQFF
CDR3 DNA: TGTGCCAGCAGCCCCCCATCTGGGACTAGCGTCAATGAGCAGTTCTTC

D gene: TRBD1
CDR3 length: 14
clone size: NA
J gene: TRBJ2-7
V gene: TRBV5-1
CDR3 protein: CASSPTGVGYEQYF
CDR3 DNA: TGCGCCAGCAGCCCGACAGGGGTAGGCTACGAGCAGTACTTC

D gene: TRBD2
CDR3 length: 18
clone size: NA
J gene: TRBJ2-2
V gene: TRBV27
CDR3 protein: CASSLEGSTGLGIGELFF
CDR3 DNA: TGTGCCAGCAGTTTAGAGGGTTCAACGGGACTAGGTATCGGGGAGCTGTTTTTT